Presented here are 7 T cell receptor beta chains from one specimen sequenced in a study of cytomegalovirus exposure and HLA in healthy donors. The PCR made use of 60 Vbeta and 13 Jbeta primers. The data were produced by immunoSEQ multiplex PCR, yet TCRdb's version contains in-frame clones alone and is incomplete. Counted here are 150,000 to 200,000 clones, 65% to 85% occurring once; the ten biggest clones make up 6.3%. The sequencing input was PBMCs. The receptors stem from a male donor in good health and CMV-seropositive.

The rearrangement links TRBV27 to TRBJ2-2, with D possibly matching TRBD1 (6 bases). V was cut by 5 bases and J by 6 bases, with 16 bases left in between. The CDR3 runs 15 residues. The germline V gene has CDR1 MNHEY and CDR2 SMNVEV (reference sequence). CDR3 protein: CASSKGQGIPGELFF. CDR3 DNA: TGTGCCAGCAGTAAGGGGCAGGGGATTCCCGGGGAGCTGTTTTTT.

The gene calls are TRBV7-2 and TRBJ2-3, with TRBD2 matching over 7 bases. The CDR3 consists of 16 residues. V dropped 2 bases and J dropped 3; count of bases not matched to a gene: 8. The V gene's germline CDR1 is SGHTA and CDR2 FQGNSA. DNA for the CDR3: TGTGCCAGCAGCTTATCTCGCGGGAGAGTGACAGATACGCAGTATTTT. Translated, it gives CASSLSRGRVTDTQYF. The entire variable domain, with the rest obtained from reference TRBV7-2 and TRBJ2-3, is as follows: GAGVSQSPSNKVTEKGKDVELRCDPISGHTALYWYRQSLGQGLEFLIYFQGNSAPDKSGLPSDRFSAERTGGSVSTLTIQRTQQEDSAVYLCASSLSRGRVTDTQYFGPGTRLTVL.

This rearrangement joins TRBV4-3 to TRBJ1-2; tentatively, D is TRBD1 (5 bases). Trimming took off 5 bases at V and 4 bases at J, with 11 bases between the two ends. CDR1 is LGHNA, CDR2 YSLEER, per germline. The CDR3 spans 13 residues. In nucleotides, the CDR3 is TGCGCCAGCAGCTTGGCCAGGGTCTATGGCTACACCTTC. Its translation is CASSLARVYGYTF.

V is TRBV5-1 and J is TRBJ1-1, with TRBD1 as a possible D gene (5 bases). The CDR3 has 14 residues. V lost 4 bases to trimming and J lost 7 bases, with 17 bases between them. Germline V gene sequence: CDR1 SGHRS, CDR2 YFSETQ. The CDR3 reads CASSPLQTVDEAFF. The CDR3 coding sequence is TGCGCCAGCAGCCCGCTTCAGACAGTTGATGAAGCTTTCTTT.

A word on this clone: One end of the junction fails to match germline, which may point to a read error. The chain joins TRBV6-1 to TRBJ1-5, with D possibly being TRBD1 (5 bases). The CDR3 has 12 residues. The germline V gene encodes CDR1 MNHNS and CDR2 SASEGT. The CDR3 DNA reads TGTACCAGCAGCCAGGGTGATCAGCCCCAGCATTTT. This sequence encodes CTSSQGDQPQHF.

This clone was counted between two and nine times. The V and J genes are TRBV2 and TRBJ2-2, with 13 bases lining up with TRBD2. Germline V gives CDR1 SNHLY, CDR2 FYNNEI. The CDR3 has 16 residues. Germline trimming cut 6 bases from V and 5 bases from J; bases unmatched to any gene: 6. CDR3 bases: TGTGCCAGCAGGAAGACTAGCGGGAGGTTTACCGGGGAGCTGTTTTTT. The encoded protein is CASRKTSGRFTGELFF.

V usage is TRBV9 and J usage is TRBJ2-2; 7 positions match TRBD1. Looked up from germline, CDR1 is SGDLS and CDR2 is YYNGEE. The CDR3 runs 15 residues. The V segment lost 6 bases and the J segment 2 bases; nucleotides outside the gene matches: 7. CDR3 sequence (DNA): TGTGCCAGCAACCGGGCAGGGGGTAACACCGGGGAGCTGTTTTTT. Protein: CASNRAGGNTGELFF.